Listed here are 15 T cell receptor beta chains from one sample, sequenced in a study of T cell repertoires in cytomegalovirus infection. No cognate antigen is known for these TCRs. TCRdb reanalysed the reads using MiXCR and keeps one entry per CDR3 protein. The sample lists roughly 340,000 distinct CDR3 sequences, roughly 28% occurring once. Sequences were derived from cultured PBMCs, sampled from culture after CMV antigen stimulation. The receptors shown here come from a human donor in good health (CMV status not recorded). Some clones in this sample may be carry-over from other donors' samples.

This clonotype was seen more than once but under ten times. V is TRBV4-1 and J is TRBJ1-1, with a possible D match to TRBD1 (5 bases). Between the trimmed V and J ends, which lost 4 bases and 5 bases, there was a span of 14 bases. This CDR3 region has 14 residues. CDR1 is MGHRA and CDR2 is YSYEKL in the germline V gene. The CDR3 DNA reads as TGCGCCAGCAGCCCCGGTGGGGGGTTAACTGAAGCTTTCTTT. Its protein product is CASSPGGGLTEAFF.

This clonotype has only a few counts. The rearrangement joins TRBV14 to TRBJ2-7, with no clear D. CDR3 length: 14 amino acids. The germline CDR1 and CDR2 sequences are SGHDN and FVKESK. The V and J ends lost 4 bases and 2 bases respectively, with 12 bases between them. CDR3 DNA sequence: TGTGCCAGCAGCCGGAACTTTGGGGCCTACGAGCAGTACTTC. This codes for CASSRNFGAYEQYF.

This clonotype was observed a handful of times. J is TRBJ1-2 and V is TRBV11-2; D is unclear. CDR3 size: 13 residues. Trimming took off 2 bases at V and 4 bases at J, with 8 bases between the two ends. Germline V gives CDR1 SGHAT, CDR2 FQNNGV. CDR3 amino acids: CASSLMGVYGYTF. For the CDR3, the DNA is TGTGCCAGCAGCTTAATGGGAGTCTATGGCTACACCTTC.

As to this clonotype: A much larger clone sits a single nucleotide away, making a read error possible. The V gene is TRBV11-3, the J gene TRBJ1-1; D is uncertain. V shed 4 bases and J shed 1 base, with 7 bases lying between them. Germline CDR1 reads SGHNT; CDR2 reads YENEEA. The CDR3 contains 13 residues. The CDR3 DNA is TGTGCCAGCAGCTCGGAACAGAACACTGAAGCTTTCTTT. This codes for CASSSEQNTEAFF.

In regard to this clonotype: A much larger clone differs by one base, so this may be a read error. The CDR3 nucleotides read TGTGCCAGCAGCGTACCGGGACAGGGTAACTACGTGCAGTACTTC. Translation: CASSVPGQGNYVQYF. This chain joins TRBV7-9 and TRBJ2-7; the match to TRBD1 covers 9 bases. In germline, CDR1 is SEHNR, CDR2 FQNEAQ (reference sequence). The CDR3 covers 15 residues.

Comments on this clonotype: With a much larger clone just one base away, this may be a read error. Here the CDR3 omits its conserved ending phenylalanine or tryptophan, so a read error is the likely source. V gene TRBV14 combines with J gene TRBJ1-1; D unclear. This CDR3 spans 11 amino acids. With 3 bases removed from V and 5 bases from J, the gap between germline ends came to 4 bases. The germline V gene has CDR1 SGHDN and CDR2 FVKESK. The DNA of the CDR3 is TGTGCCAGCAGCCAGTATACTGAAGCTTTCATT. Its translation: CASSQYTEAFI.

A few counts support this clonotype. The chain combines TRBV11-2 with TRBJ1-1; TRBD1 matches 7 bases. CDR1 is SGHAT and CDR2 is FQNNGV in the germline V gene. V was pared by 5 bases and J by 7 bases, with 4 bases of the junction left unmatched. The CDR3 extends over 12 amino acids. The CDR3 nucleotides read TGTGCCAGCAGCCCGAACAGGGGTGAAGCTTTCTTT. This gives the protein CASSPNRGEAFF.

This clonotype has a count of ten or more. The CDR3 spells CASSPRGQGNEKLFF. The CDR3 DNA reads TGTGCCAGCAGCCCCCGGGGACAGGGGAATGAAAAACTGTTTTTT. The rearrangement links TRBV18 to TRBJ1-4, with 10 bases identical to TRBD1. The CDR3 is made up of 15 amino acids. Trimming at V came to 8 bases and at J to 5 bases, leaving 8 bases not matched to a gene. Germline lookup yields CDR1 KGHSH and CDR2 LQKENI.

The chain links TRBV6-6 to TRBJ1-1; TRBD1 agrees at 10 bases. The J segment lost 0 bases and the V segment lost 0 bases, leaving 4 bases of the junction unmatched. Germline loops: CDR1 MNHNY, CDR2 SVGAGI (reference sequence). The CDR3 is 17 amino acids. CDR3 DNA sequence: TGTGCCAGCAGTTACTCGGGACAGGGGATGATGAACACTGAAGCTTTCTTT. This gives the protein CASSYSGQGMMNTEAFF.

J is TRBJ1-3 and V is TRBV6-4; 9 nucleotides align to TRBD1. The V gene's germline CDR1 is MRHNA and CDR2 SNTAGT. Trimming at V came to 4 bases and at J to 2 bases, leaving 3 bases not matched to a gene. CDR3 length: 15 residues. The CDR3 loop reads CASSAGTGPGNTIYF. In DNA, the CDR3 is TGTGCCAGCAGTGCCGGGACAGGGCCTGGAAACACCATATATTTT.

This clonotype was observed a few times. The J gene is TRBJ2-3, the V gene TRBV7-3; 13 bases map to TRBD2. The CDR3 contains 15 residues. Germline CDR1 is SGHTA and CDR2 is FQGTGA. Trimming at V came to 5 bases and at J to 5 bases, leaving 4 bases not matched to a gene. The CDR3 DNA reads TGTGCCAGCAGCCCTGGACTAGCGGGAGTAGATACGCAGTATTTT. This translates into CASSPGLAGVDTQYF.

This clonotype was recorded a few times. The genes are TRBV12-5 and TRBJ1-3; maybe TRBD1 (6 bases). CDR1 is LGHNT, CDR2 FRNRAP, per germline. V lost 5 bases to trimming and J lost 0 bases, with 11 bases between them. The CDR3 spans 15 residues. The CDR3 region is CASGPKTGSGNTIYF. For the CDR3, the DNA is TGTGCTAGTGGTCCTAAGACAGGCTCTGGAAACACCATATATTTT.

This chain uses TRBV11-2 with TRBJ1-1; D unresolved. The V and J ends lost 3 bases and 6 bases respectively, with 11 bases between them. In germline, CDR1 is SGHAT, CDR2 FQNNGV. CDR3 size: 13 residues. The CDR3 loop reads CASSLFPHAEAFF. CDR3 in DNA: TGTGCCAGCAGCTTGTTCCCCCACGCTGAAGCTTTCTTT. The entire variable domain, with the rest obtained from reference TRBV11-2 and TRBJ1-1, is as follows: EAGVAQSPRYKIIEKRQSVAFWCNPISGHATLYWYQQILGQGPKLLIQFQNNGVVDDSQLPKDRFSAERLKGVDSTLKIQPAKLEDSAVYLCASSLFPHAEAFFGQGTRLTVV.

This clonotype has a handful of counts. The rearrangement links TRBV7-2 to TRBJ2-3; D gene uncertain. CDR1 and CDR2 from the germline V gene are SGHTA and FQGNSA. This CDR3 is 12 amino acids long. The germline V and J ends were trimmed by 5 bases and 4 bases, with 7 bases remaining between them. This CDR3 is CASSPGPDTQYF. CDR3 DNA: TGTGCCAGCAGCCCCGGGCCAGATACGCAGTATTTT.

This clonotype has a handful of counts. The chain's CDR3 is CASGLEQYF. The CDR3 region has the DNA TGTGCCAGCGGACTCGAGCAGTACTTC. V is TRBV27 and J is TRBJ2-7, with D maybe TRBD2 (5 bases). This CDR3 has 9 amino acids. The germline gives CDR1 MNHEY, CDR2 SMNVEV (reference sequence). V shed 8 bases and J shed 6 bases, with 5 bases lying between them.